This TCR beta chain was obtained from a study of neurological immune-mediated disorders. Study outcomes and limitations: No sharing of CDR3 amino acid sequences was observed among expanded clones across subjects, suggesting private repertoires in all groups.

There were 800,000 to 1,000,000 CD4+ or CD8+ T cells used in the sorted libraries. 5'RACE generated cDNA with 10-nucleotide random UMIs. TCRdb fed the 5' RACE reads into MiXCR, producing one record per CDR3 protein. The sample contains about 38,000 distinct CDR3 sequences, 6% to 7.5% of which appear only once. Per germline, CDR1 ENHRY and CDR2 SYGVKD. The V segment lost 3 bases and the J segment 3 bases; nucleotides outside the gene matches: 15. This CDR3 region has 19 residues. This clonotype came up many times. Its target is unknown. V is TRBV10-3 and J is TRBJ2-3; 10 positions match TRBD2. Sequences were obtained from CD4+ T cells from blood. This receptor was taken from a man aged 45-60 years in good health. The CDR3, as DNA: TGTGCCATCAGTGATTACCCCGGGACTAGCGACCGTGGGACAGATACGCAGTATTTT. Encoded protein: CAISDYPGTSDRGTDTQYF.